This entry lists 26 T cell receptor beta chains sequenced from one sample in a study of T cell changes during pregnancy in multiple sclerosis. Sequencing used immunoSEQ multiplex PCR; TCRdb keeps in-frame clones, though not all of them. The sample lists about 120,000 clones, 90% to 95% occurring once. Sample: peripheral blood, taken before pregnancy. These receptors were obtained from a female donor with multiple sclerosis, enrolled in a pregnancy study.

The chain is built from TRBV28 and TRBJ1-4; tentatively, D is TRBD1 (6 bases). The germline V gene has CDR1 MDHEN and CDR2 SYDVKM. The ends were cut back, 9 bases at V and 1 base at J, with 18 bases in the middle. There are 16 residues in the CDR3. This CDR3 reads CASKITGILTNEKLFF. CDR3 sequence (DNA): TGTGCCAGTAAGATTACAGGGATTTTAACTAATGAAAAACTGTTTTTT.

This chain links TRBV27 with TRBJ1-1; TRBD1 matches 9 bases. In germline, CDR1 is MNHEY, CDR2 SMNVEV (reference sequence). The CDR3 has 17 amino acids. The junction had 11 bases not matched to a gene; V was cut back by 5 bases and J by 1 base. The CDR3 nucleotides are TGTGCCAGCAGTCTTCTCCGGACAGGGGCGGCGAACACTGAAGCTTTCTTT. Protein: CASSLLRTGAANTEAFF.

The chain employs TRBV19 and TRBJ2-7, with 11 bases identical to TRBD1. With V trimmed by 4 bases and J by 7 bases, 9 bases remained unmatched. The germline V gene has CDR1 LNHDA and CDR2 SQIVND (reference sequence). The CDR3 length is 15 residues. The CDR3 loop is CASSSFGQGAREQYF. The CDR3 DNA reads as TGTGCCAGTAGTAGTTTCGGACAGGGGGCGCGGGAGCAGTACTTC.

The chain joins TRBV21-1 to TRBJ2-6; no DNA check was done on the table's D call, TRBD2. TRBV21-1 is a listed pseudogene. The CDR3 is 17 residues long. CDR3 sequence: CASSRPGLSSGANVLTF. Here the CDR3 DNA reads TGTGCCAGCAGCAGGCCGGGGTTGAGCTCTGGGGCCAACGTCCTGACTTTC.

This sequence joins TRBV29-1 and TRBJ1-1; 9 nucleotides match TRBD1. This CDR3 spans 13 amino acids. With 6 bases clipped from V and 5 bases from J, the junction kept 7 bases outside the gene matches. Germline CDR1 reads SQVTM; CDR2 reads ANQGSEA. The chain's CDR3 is CSVADRGETEAFF. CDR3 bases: TGCAGCGTCGCCGACAGGGGGGAAACTGAAGCTTTCTTT. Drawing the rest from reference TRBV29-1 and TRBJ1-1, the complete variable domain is SAVISQKPSRDICQRGTSLTIQCQVDSQVTMMFWYRQQPGQSLTLIATANQGSEATYESGFVIDKFPISRPNLTFSTLTVSNMSPEDSSIYLCSVADRGETEAFFGQGTRLTVV.

The CDR3 DNA sequence: TGTGCCAGCAGTTTATTCTTTAATGAAAAACTGTTTTTT. The encoded protein is CASSLFFNEKLFF. The chain employs TRBV27 and TRBJ1-4; D uncertain. The CDR3 is 13 amino acids. V lost 1 base and J lost 4, with 4 bases in between. In germline, CDR1 is MNHEY, CDR2 SMNVEV (reference sequence). Combining the CDR3 with reference TRBV27 and TRBJ1-4 gives the whole variable domain EAQVTQNPRYLITVTGKKLTVTCSQNMNHEYMSWYRQDPGLGLRQIYYSMNVEVTDKGDVPEGYKVSRKEKRNFPLILESPSPNQTSLYFCASSLFFNEKLFFGSGTQLSVL.

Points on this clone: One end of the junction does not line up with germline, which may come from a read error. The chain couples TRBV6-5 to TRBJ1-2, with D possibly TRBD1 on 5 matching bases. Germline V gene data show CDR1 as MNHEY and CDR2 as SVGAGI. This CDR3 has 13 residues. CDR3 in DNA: TGTGCCAGCAGCCCTCTTTGGGGCTATGGCTACGCCTTC. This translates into CASSPLWGYGYAF.

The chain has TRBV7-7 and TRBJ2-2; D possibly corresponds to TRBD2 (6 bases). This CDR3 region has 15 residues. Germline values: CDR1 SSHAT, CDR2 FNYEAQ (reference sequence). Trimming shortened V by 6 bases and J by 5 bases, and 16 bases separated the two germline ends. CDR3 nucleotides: TGTGCCAGCAGTCCAAGGAGGGCCCAAACCGGGGAGCTGTTTTTT. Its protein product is CASSPRRAQTGELFF.

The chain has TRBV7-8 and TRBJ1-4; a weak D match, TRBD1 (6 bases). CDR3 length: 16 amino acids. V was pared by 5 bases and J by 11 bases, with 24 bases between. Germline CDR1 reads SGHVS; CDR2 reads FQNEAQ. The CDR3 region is CASSMRSVTGGVKLFF. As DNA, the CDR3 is TGTGCCAGCAGCATGAGATCTGTGACAGGTGGAGTGAAACTGTTTTTT.

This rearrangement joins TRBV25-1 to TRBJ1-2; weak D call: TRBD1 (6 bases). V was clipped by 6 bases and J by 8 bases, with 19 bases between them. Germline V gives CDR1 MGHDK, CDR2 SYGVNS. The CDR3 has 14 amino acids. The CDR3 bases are TGTGCCAGCAGCCCCCCCCCTGACAGGTCGGGCTACACCTTC. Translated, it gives CASSPPPDRSGYTF.

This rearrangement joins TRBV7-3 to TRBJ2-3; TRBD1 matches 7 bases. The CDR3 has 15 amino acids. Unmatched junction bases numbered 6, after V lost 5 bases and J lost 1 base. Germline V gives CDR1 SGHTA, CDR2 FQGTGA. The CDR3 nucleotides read TGTGCCAGCAGCACCCTAGGGGGCCGCACAGATACGCAGTATTTT. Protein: CASSTLGGRTDTQYF.

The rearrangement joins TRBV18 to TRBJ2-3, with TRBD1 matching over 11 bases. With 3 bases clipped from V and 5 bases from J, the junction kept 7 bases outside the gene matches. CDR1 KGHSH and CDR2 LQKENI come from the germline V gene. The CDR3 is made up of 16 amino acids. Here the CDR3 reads CASSPLGTGGQDTQYF. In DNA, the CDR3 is TGTGCCAGCTCACCGCTCGGGACAGGGGGACAAGATACGCAGTATTTT.

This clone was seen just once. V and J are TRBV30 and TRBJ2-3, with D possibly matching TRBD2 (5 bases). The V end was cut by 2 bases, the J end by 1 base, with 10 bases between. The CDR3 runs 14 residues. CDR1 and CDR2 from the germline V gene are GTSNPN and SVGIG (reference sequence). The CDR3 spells CAWSPPRGTDTQYF. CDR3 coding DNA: TGTGCCTGGAGTCCCCCGCGGGGCACAGATACGCAGTATTTT.

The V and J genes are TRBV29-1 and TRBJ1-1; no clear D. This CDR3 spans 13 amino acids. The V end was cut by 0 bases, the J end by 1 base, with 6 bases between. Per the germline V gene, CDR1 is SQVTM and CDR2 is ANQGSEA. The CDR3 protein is CSVEDRGNTEAFF. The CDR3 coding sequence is TGCAGCGTTGAAGATCGGGGGAACACTGAAGCTTTCTTT.

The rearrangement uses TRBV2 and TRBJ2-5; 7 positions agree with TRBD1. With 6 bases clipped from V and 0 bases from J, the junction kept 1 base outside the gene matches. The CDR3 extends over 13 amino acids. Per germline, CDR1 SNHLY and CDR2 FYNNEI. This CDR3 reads CASRGQYQETQYF. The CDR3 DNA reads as TGTGCCAGCAGGGGACAGTACCAAGAGACCCAGTACTTC.

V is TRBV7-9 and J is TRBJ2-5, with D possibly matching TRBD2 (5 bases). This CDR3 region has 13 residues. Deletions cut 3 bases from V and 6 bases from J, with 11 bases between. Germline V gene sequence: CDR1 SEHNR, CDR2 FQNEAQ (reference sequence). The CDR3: CASSFFGEQTQYF. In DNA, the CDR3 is TGTGCCAGCAGCTTTTTCGGGGAACAGACCCAGTACTTC.

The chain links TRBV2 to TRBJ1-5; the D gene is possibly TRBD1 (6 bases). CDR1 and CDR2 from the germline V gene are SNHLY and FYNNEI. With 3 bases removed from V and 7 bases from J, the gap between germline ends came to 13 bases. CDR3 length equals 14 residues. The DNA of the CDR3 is TGTGCCAGCAGTGACAGGCAGGGGAACCAGCCCCAGCATTTT. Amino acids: CASSDRQGNQPQHF.

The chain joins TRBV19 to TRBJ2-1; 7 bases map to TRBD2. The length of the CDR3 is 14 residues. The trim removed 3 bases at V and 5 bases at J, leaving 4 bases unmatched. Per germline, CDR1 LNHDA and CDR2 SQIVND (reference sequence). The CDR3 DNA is TGTGCCAGTAGTATCTGGGGGGGAAACAATGAGCAGTTCTTC. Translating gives CASSIWGGNNEQFF.

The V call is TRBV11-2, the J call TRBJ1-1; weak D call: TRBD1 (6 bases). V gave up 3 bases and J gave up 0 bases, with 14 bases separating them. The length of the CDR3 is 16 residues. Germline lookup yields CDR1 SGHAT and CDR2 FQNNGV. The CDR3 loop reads CASSFGQGRVNTEAFF. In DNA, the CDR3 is TGTGCCAGCAGCTTCGGCCAGGGGAGGGTGAACACTGAAGCTTTCTTT.

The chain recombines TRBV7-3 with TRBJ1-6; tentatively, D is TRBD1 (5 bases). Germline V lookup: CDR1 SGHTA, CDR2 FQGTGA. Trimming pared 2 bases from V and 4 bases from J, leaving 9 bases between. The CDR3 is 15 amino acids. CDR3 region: CASSLSGTYNSPLHF. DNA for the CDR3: TGTGCCAGCAGCTTATCCGGGACTTATAATTCACCCCTCCACTTT.

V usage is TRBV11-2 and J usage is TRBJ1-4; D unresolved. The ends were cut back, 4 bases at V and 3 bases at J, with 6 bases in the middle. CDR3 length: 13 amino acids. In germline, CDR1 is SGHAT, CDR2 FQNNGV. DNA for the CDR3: TGTGCCAGCAGCTCCGAGCCTAATGAAAAACTGTTTTTT. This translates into CASSSEPNEKLFF.

CDR3 coding DNA: TGTGCTTTAGCGGGGACCGGGGAGCTGTTTTTT. Translating gives CALAGTGELFF. This sequence joins TRBV30 and TRBJ2-2, with 8 bases identical to TRBD2. The CDR3 runs 11 residues. Germline CDR1 is GTSNPN and CDR2 is SVGIG (reference sequence).

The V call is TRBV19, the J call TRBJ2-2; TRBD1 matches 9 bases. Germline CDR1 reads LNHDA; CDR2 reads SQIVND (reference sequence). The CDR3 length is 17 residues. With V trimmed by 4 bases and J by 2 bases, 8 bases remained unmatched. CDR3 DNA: TGTGCCAGTAGTACCCAAACAACAGGGGGCAACACCGGGGAGCTGTTTTTT. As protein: CASSTQTTGGNTGELFF. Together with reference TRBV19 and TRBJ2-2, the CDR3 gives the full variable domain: DGGITQSPKYLFRKEGQNVTLSCEQNLNHDAMYWYRQDPGQGLRLIYYSQIVNDFQKGDIAEGYSVSREKKESFPLTVTSAQKNPTAFYLCASSTQTTGGNTGELFFGEGSRLTVL.

The CDR3 loop reads CASNRGRFTEAFF. CDR3 in DNA: TGTGCCAGCAACAGGGGGCGGTTTACTGAAGCTTTCTTT. The chain uses TRBV7-9 and TRBJ1-1; 9 bases are a match to TRBD1. CDR1 and CDR2 (germline): SEHNR, FQNEAQ (reference sequence). Trimming removed 7 bases from V and 5 bases from J; junction bases left unmatched: 5. The CDR3 is 13 residues long.

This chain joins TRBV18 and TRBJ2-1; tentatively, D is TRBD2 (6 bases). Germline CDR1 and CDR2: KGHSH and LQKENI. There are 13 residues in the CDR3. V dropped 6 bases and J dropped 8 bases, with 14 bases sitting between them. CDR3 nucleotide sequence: TGTGCCAGCTCGCCCCTAGGAGGGGATGAGCAGTTCTTC. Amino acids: CASSPLGGDEQFF.

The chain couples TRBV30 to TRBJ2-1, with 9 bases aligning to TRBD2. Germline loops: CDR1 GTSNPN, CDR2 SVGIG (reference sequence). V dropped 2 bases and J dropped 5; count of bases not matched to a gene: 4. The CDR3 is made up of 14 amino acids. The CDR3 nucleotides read TGTGCCTGGAGTACTAGCGGGTCACACAATGAGCAGTTCTTC. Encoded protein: CAWSTSGSHNEQFF. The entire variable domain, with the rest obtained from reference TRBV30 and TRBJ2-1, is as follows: SQTIHQWPATLVQPVGSPLSLECTVEGTSNPNLYWYRQAAGRGLQLLFYSVGIGQISSEVPQNLSASRPQDRQFILSSKKLLLSDSGFYLCAWSTSGSHNEQFFGPGTRLTVL.